This T cell receptor (beta chain) was sequenced in a study of beta chain features in type 1 diabetes. Overall study findings and caveats: A moderate, significant TCRB CDR3 shortening appeared in type 1 diabetes across four CD4+ subsets. Type 1 diabetes patients had fewer VDJ junction insertions and more deletions.

In this sample, this clone turned up a few times. Its target is not known. Since all of the isolated RNA was reverse transcribed, expressed TCRB transcripts were what got sequenced. Using immunoSEQ multiplex PCR, the repertoire was profiled, and TCRdb retains in-frame clones only, with some absent. Of a few hundred thousand clones in the sample, about 25% are singletons; the top ten hold under 4.5%. From germline, CDR1 is LNHDA and CDR2 SQIVND (reference sequence). The V and J ends lost 2 bases and 0 bases respectively, with 9 bases between them. This CDR3 region has 15 residues. One heparinised draw, averaging around 120 mL, was taken per donor. Every sorted population was more than 95% pure.

Sequencing was performed on central memory CD4+ T cells from blood. The V call is TRBV19, the J call TRBJ2-3; D call uncertain. The source is a man aged 25 to 45 in good health. The CDR3 reads CASSIPATSTDTQYF. The CDR3 region has the DNA TGTGCCAGTAGTATACCAGCAACTAGCACAGATACGCAGTATTTT.